This T cell receptor beta chain was recorded in a study of OX40 agonist ivuxolimab in advanced cancers. About the study: Dosing consisted of intravenous ivuxolimab at 0.01 to 10 mg/kg every 2 weeks. Aged roughly 20 to 85 with a mean of 60 years, they were 82.7% male. Of the patients, three showed partial responses, one with hepatocellular carcinoma and two with cutaneous melanoma.

The table came from immunoSEQ multiplex PCR; TCRdb's copy has only in-frame clones and leaves some out. The data hold about 48,000 clones, with approximately 90% observed a single time. Germline V gives CDR1 LNHNV, CDR2 YYDKDF (reference sequence). This CDR3 contains 14 residues. V was cut by 0 bases and J by 1 base, with 6 bases left in between. The sequence derives from an adult with an advanced solid tumor such as melanoma, head and neck, liver or kidney cancer. The sequenced sample was CD4+ or CD8+ T cells sorted from blood, obtained in a trial of the OX40 agonist ivuxolimab. The V call is TRBV15, the J call TRBJ1-1; D is unresolved. CDR3 in amino acids: CATSRDLQNTEAFF. The DNA of the CDR3 is TGTGCCACCAGCAGAGATCTACAGAACACTGAAGCTTTCTTT.